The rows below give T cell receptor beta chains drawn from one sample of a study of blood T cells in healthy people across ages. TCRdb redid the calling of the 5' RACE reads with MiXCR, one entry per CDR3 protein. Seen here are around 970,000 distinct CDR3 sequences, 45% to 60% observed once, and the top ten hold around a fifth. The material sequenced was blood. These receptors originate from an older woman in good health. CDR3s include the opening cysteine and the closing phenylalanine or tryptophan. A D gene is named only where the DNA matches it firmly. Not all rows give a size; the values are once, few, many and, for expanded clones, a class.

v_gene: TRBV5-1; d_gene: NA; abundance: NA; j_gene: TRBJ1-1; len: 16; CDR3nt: TGCGCCAGCAGCTTGAGGTCTCGTACAGCGGACACTGAAGCTTTCTTT; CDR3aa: CASSLRSRTADTEAFF
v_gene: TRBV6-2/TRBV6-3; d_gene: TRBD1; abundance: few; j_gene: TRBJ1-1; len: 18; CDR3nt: TGTGCCAGCAGTAAAAACTTCCGGGACAGGGATAGAGGGACTGAAGCTTTCTTT; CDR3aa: CASSKNFRDRDRGTEAFF
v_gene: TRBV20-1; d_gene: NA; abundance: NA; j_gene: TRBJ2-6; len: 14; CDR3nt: TGCAGTGCTCCTCCCAGAACTGGGGCCAACGTCCTGACTTTC; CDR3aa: CSAPPRTGANVLTF
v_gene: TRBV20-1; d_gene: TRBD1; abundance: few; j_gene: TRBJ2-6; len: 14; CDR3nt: TGCAGTGCTCAGCAGGGGGTTGGGGCCAACGTCCTGACTTTC; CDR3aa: CSAQQGVGANVLTF
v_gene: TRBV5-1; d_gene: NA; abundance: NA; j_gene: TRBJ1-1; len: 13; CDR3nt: TGCGCCAGCAGCCAGACGGTGAACGCTGAAGCTTTCTTT; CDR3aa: CASSQTVNAEAFF
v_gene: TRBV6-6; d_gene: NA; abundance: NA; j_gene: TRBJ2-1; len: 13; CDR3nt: TGTGCCAGCAGTGACTCGCAATACAATGAGCAGTTCTTC; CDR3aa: CASSDSQYNEQFF
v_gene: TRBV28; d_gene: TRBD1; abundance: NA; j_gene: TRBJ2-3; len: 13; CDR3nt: TGTGCCAGCAGCCCGCCAGACAGGGTTACGCAGTATTTT; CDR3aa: CASSPPDRVTQYF
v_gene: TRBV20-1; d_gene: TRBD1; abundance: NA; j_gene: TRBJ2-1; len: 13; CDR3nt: TGCAGTGCTTTCCGGGACAGGGTCAATGAGCAGTTCTTC; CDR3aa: CSAFRDRVNEQFF
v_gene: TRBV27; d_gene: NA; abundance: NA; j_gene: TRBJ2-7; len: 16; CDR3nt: TGTGCCAGCAGTCCCCCAGGGGGTGGAGGATATAGCGGGCAGTACTTC; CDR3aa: CASSPPGGGGYSGQYF
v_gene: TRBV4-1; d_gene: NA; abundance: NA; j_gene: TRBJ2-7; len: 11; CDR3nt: TGCGCCAGCAGCCAAGACTCGGCCCAGTACTTC; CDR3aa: CASSQDSAQYF
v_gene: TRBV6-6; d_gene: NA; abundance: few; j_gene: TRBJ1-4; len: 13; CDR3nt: TGTGCCAGCCTCCGCCACTCTAATGAAAAACTGTTTTTT; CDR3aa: CASLRHSNEKLFF
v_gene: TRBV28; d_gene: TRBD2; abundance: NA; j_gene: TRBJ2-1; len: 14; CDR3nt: TGTGCCAGCAGTGGGCGGGAGGGTATACTGGAGCAGTTCTTC; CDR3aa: CASSGREGILEQFF
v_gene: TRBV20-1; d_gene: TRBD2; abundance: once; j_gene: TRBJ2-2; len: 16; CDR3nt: TGCAGTGCTAGAGTCCCTACGGGAGGGAACACCGGGGAGCTGTTTTTT; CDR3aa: CSARVPTGGNTGELFF
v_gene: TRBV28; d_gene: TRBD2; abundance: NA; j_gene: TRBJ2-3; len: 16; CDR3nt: TGTGCCAGCAGCCGAGTAGCGGGAGTTGGCGCAGATACGCAGTATTTT; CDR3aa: CASSRVAGVGADTQYF
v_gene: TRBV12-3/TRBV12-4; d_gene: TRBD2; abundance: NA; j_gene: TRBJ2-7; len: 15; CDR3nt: TGTGCCAGCAGTCTGCTAGCGGTAACCACCTACGAGCAGTACTTC; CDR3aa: CASSLLAVTTYEQYF
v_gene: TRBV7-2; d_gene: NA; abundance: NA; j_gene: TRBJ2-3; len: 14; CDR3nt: TGTGCCAGCAGCTTAGCGCATGGTACAGATACGCAGTATTTT; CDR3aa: CASSLAHGTDTQYF
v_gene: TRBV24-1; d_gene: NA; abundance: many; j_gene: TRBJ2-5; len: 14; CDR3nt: TGTGCCACCAGCTCGGGCACAGGGAGGGAGACCCAGTACTTC; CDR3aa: CATSSGTGRETQYF
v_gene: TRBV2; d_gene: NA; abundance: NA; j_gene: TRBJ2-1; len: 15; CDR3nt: TGTGCCAGCTCCTATGGGGCGGTATCCTACAATGAGCAGTTCTTC; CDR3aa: CASSYGAVSYNEQFF
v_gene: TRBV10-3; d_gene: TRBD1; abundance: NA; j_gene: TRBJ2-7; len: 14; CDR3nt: TGTGCCATCAGTGACACAGGGGCCCCAGACGAGCAGTACTTC; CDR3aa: CAISDTGAPDEQYF
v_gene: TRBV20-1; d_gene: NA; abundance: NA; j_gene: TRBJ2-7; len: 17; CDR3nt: TGCAGTGCTAGTTCCCTTATCAGGCGGGGTGTCCCCCGCGAGCAGTACTTC; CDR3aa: CSASSLIRRGVPREQYF
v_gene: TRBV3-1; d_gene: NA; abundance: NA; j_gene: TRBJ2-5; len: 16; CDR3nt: TGTGCCAGCAGCCAAGAACAGGGACCTTACCAAGAGACCCAGTACTTC; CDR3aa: CASSQEQGPYQETQYF
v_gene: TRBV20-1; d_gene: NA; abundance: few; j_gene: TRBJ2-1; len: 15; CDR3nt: TGCAGTGCCAAACGGGCTTTCCCTTTTTGGAATGAGCAGTTCTTC; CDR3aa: CSAKRAFPFWNEQFF
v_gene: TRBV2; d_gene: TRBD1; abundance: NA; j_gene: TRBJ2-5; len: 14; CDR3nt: TGTGCCAGCAGTGAGGACAGGCCACAAGAGACCCAGTACTTC; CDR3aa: CASSEDRPQETQYF
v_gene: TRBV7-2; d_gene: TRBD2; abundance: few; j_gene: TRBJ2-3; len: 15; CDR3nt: TGTGCCAGCAGCCATCCGGGACTAGTACAAGATACGCAGTATTTT; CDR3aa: CASSHPGLVQDTQYF
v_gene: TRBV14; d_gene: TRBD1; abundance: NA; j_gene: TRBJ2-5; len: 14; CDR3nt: TGTGCCAGCAGCATACAGGGGGCAAAAGAGACCCAGTACTTC; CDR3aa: CASSIQGAKETQYF
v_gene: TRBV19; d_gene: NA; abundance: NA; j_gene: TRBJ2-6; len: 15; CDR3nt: TGTGCCAGTAGTAACAGGGTGACTGGGGCCAACGTCCTGACTTTC; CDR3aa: CASSNRVTGANVLTF
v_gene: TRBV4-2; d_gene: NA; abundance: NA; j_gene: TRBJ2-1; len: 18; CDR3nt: TGTGCCAGCAGCCCGAGGGCCCTAGCAGCCAGCTCCTACAATGAGCAGTTCTTC; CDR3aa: CASSPRALAASSYNEQFF